The 21 T cell receptor beta chains reported below all come from one sample, sequenced in a study of T cell clonotyping in hematopoietic cell transplantation. Assay: immunoSEQ multiplex PCR; the TCRdb copy retains only in-frame clones and omits some. The repertoire has some 13,000 clones, 80% to 95% of them found once; the top ten carry 7.8%. The sample in question was PBMCs, obtained 100 days after allogeneic stem cell transplant. All receptors come from a female patient aged 45-60 years who had an allogeneic stem cell transplant from an unrelated donor, so the T cells may come from the graft donor. Some clones in this sample may be carry-over from other donors' samples.

This clone came up once. The chain couples TRBV30 to TRBJ2-7; a weak D match, TRBD1 (6 bases). The germline CDR1 and CDR2 sequences are GTSNPN and SVGIG (reference sequence). The V and J ends lost 4 bases and 3 bases respectively, with 16 bases between them. The CDR3 has 14 residues. CDR3 sequence: CAWTPTGQIYEQYF. CDR3 DNA sequence: TGTGCCTGGACCCCGACAGGACAGATCTACGAGCAGTACTTC.

The gene calls are TRBV20-1 and TRBJ1-1, with TRBD1 as a possible D gene (5 bases). CDR3 length equals 11 residues. Germline CDR1 and CDR2: DFQATT and SNEGSKA (reference sequence). Trimming removed 3 bases from V and 4 bases from J, with 6 bases in between. This chain's CDR3 is CSARTVTEAFF. In DNA, the CDR3 is TGCAGTGCTAGGACAGTCACTGAAGCTTTCTTT.

The V call is TRBV5-6, the J call TRBJ2-7; 7 bases map to TRBD1. Trimming took 2 bases from V and 3 from J; bases not matched to a gene: 5. The length of the CDR3 is 14 residues. Germline-derived CDR1 and CDR2 are SGHDT and YYEEEE. CDR3 DNA sequence: TGTGCCAGCAGCTTCCCCGGGACAGACTACGAGCAGTACTTC. This gives the protein CASSFPGTDYEQYF.

This chain links TRBV7-2 with TRBJ2-5, with 8 bases lining up with TRBD2. Germline V gene sequence: CDR1 SGHTA, CDR2 FQGNSA. The CDR3 has 13 amino acids. V dropped 5 bases and J dropped 3; count of bases not matched to a gene: 2. The CDR3 spells CASSRGGEETQYF. In DNA, the CDR3 is TGTGCCAGCAGCCGGGGGGGCGAAGAGACCCAGTACTTC.

This clone has a handful of counts. CDR3 sequence (DNA): TGTGCCAGCAGTCACCGGGACAGGGGGCAATATGAGCAGTTCTTC. Its translation is CASSHRDRGQYEQFF. The chain has TRBV25-1 and TRBJ2-1; 12 bases agree with TRBD1. The trim removed 5 bases at V and 8 bases at J, leaving 7 bases unmatched. Germline V gene data show CDR1 as MGHDK and CDR2 as SYGVNS. The CDR3 loop spans 15 amino acids.

This chain joins TRBV5-4 and TRBJ1-2; D is possibly TRBD1 (6 bases). From germline, CDR1 is SGHNT and CDR2 YYREEE (reference sequence). Between the trimmed V and J ends, which lost 5 bases and 4 bases, there was a span of 15 bases. The CDR3 extends over 14 amino acids. CDR3 DNA: TGTGCCAGCAGATGGGACACCGGTTTCTATGGCTACACCTTC. Protein sequence: CASRWDTGFYGYTF.

The genes are TRBV7-2 and TRBJ1-1; TRBD1 might be the D (6 bases). The CDR3 loop spans 15 amino acids. The V and J ends lost 0 bases and 1 base respectively, with 9 bases between them. The germline gives CDR1 SGHTA, CDR2 FQGNSA. In nucleotides, the CDR3 is TGTGCCAGCAGCTTAGCGGGCAGGGGGAACACTGAAGCTTTCTTT. It is translated as CASSLAGRGNTEAFF. The whole variable domain, remainder taken from reference TRBV7-2 and TRBJ1-1, is GAGVSQSPSNKVTEKGKDVELRCDPISGHTALYWYRQSLGQGLEFLIYFQGNSAPDKSGLPSDRFSAERTGGSVSTLTIQRTQQEDSAVYLCASSLAGRGNTEAFFGQGTRLTVV.

The chain employs TRBV19 and TRBJ1-2; D ambiguous. The germline gives CDR1 LNHDA, CDR2 SQIVND (reference sequence). V gave up 0 bases and J gave up 7 bases, with 12 bases separating them. This CDR3 region has 14 residues. DNA for the CDR3: TGTGCCAGTAGTATAGATCAAAGGAGGGCTGGCTACACCTTC. Translated, it gives CASSIDQRRAGYTF.

In the case of this clone: Germline is not matched at one junction end, which may reflect a read error. V is TRBV5-1 and J is TRBJ1-4; weak D call: TRBD1 (6 bases). CDR1 is SGHRS and CDR2 is YFSETQ in the germline V gene. The CDR3 extends over 13 amino acids. The CDR3, as DNA: TGTGCCTCAAGGACAGAAATAAATGAAAAACTGTTTTTT. Translation gives CASRTEINEKLFF.

The V gene is TRBV2, the J gene TRBJ2-1, with D maybe TRBD2 (6 bases). This CDR3 has 13 residues. CDR1 is SNHLY and CDR2 is FYNNEI in the germline V gene. V was clipped by 5 bases and J by 9 bases, with 14 bases between them. The CDR3 protein is CASSTLAIGEQFF. In nucleotides, the CDR3 is TGTGCCAGCAGTACTCTAGCGATAGGTGAGCAGTTCTTC.

J is TRBJ2-3 and V is TRBV11-3; 10 nucleotides align to TRBD1. Germline-derived CDR1 and CDR2 are SGHNT and YENEEA. The CDR3 is 15 amino acids. V lost 5 bases and J lost 0; bases outside the gene matches: 2. CDR3 residues: CASSPGQGSTDTQYF. CDR3 in DNA: TGTGCCAGCAGCCCGGGACAGGGGAGCACAGATACGCAGTATTTT.

This clone was detected only a few times. Its ends do not fully match the called genes, so a read error is possible. The genes are TRBV6-5 and TRBJ1-5; TRBD1 matches at 8 bases. CDR3 length: 15 amino acids. Looked up from germline, CDR1 is MNHEY and CDR2 is SVGAGI. CDR3 coding DNA: TGTGCCTGCAGTTACTCAGGACAGGGAAATCAGCCCCAGCATTTT. Protein product: CACSYSGQGNQPQHF.

The CDR3 coding sequence is TGCAGCGTCGAACTCGGACTAGCGGGAGATACGCAGTATTTT. This encodes CSVELGLAGDTQYF. The V call is TRBV29-1, the J call TRBJ2-3; 11 bases are shared with TRBD2. Germline V lookup: CDR1 SQVTM, CDR2 ANQGSEA. The CDR3 is made up of 14 amino acids. V lost 6 bases and J lost 5; bases outside the gene matches: 7.

This clone came up a few times. The chain combines TRBV19 with TRBJ1-5; D gene ambiguous. With 3 bases removed from V and 7 bases from J, the gap between germline ends came to 10 bases. In germline, CDR1 is LNHDA, CDR2 SQIVND (reference sequence). This CDR3 is 13 amino acids long. CDR3 coding DNA: TGTGCCAGTAGTATTGGGGTGAACCAGCCCCAGCATTTT. Protein product: CASSIGVNQPQHF.

This sequence joins TRBV5-8 and TRBJ1-5, with 7 positions matching TRBD1. The V gene's germline CDR1 is SGHTS and CDR2 YDEGEE. This CDR3 has 15 residues. Trimming cost V 4 bases and J 8 bases; bases outside gene matches: 12. The CDR3 nucleotides read TGTGCCAGCAGCACTGGGACAGTACGTCGTGAGCCCCAGCATTTT. The encoded protein is CASSTGTVRREPQHF.

The chain recombines TRBV9 with TRBJ2-2; possible D gene TRBD1, 8 bases. The length of the CDR3 is 15 residues. The germline V and J ends were trimmed by 4 bases and 6 bases, with 16 bases remaining between them. Germline CDR1 SGDLS, CDR2 YYNGEE. The CDR3 DNA reads as TGTGCCAGCAGCATTACAGGGGGGAGGGCCGGGGAGCTGTTTTTT. Translated: CASSITGGRAGELFF.

The chain uses TRBV19 and TRBJ2-3; D may be TRBD2 (6 bases). CDR3 length: 16 residues. V was pared by 1 base and J by 7 bases, with 18 bases between. The germline V gene encodes CDR1 LNHDA and CDR2 SQIVND (reference sequence). The CDR3: CASSIGFGGRLYTQYF. In DNA, the CDR3 is TGTGCCAGTAGTATAGGATTCGGGGGAAGATTATATACGCAGTATTTT.

This clone was picked up a small number of times. J is TRBJ1-5 and V is TRBV2; 7 bases are shared with TRBD1. V trimming: 7 bases; J trimming: 7 bases; junction bases outside the gene matches: 10. The CDR3 spans 14 residues. Germline CDR1 reads SNHLY; CDR2 reads FYNNEI. CDR3 amino acids: CASNGGQGVQPQHF. The CDR3 DNA sequence: TGTGCCAGCAACGGGGGCCAGGGGGTGCAGCCCCAGCATTTT.

The chain couples TRBV7-2 to TRBJ1-2; 7 bases are shared with TRBD1. J gave up 4 bases and V 4 bases, and 12 bases lay outside the gene matches. Per germline, CDR1 SGHTA and CDR2 FQGNSA. There are 16 residues in the CDR3. This chain's CDR3 is CASSSGGQEKAYGYTF. The CDR3 DNA follows: TGTGCCAGCAGCTCTGGTGGACAGGAAAAGGCCTATGGCTACACCTTC.

This clone was recorded once. The CDR3 is CASSLRGNGQPQHF. The CDR3 DNA follows: TGTGCCAGCAGCTTGAGGGGGAATGGTCAGCCCCAGCATTTT. The chain couples TRBV7-2 to TRBJ1-5; D may be TRBD1 (6 bases). CDR1 is SGHTA and CDR2 is FQGNSA in the germline V gene. V shed 3 bases and J shed 6 bases, with 12 bases lying between them. This CDR3 comprises 14 residues.

The DNA for the CDR3 is TGTGCCTGGGCGCGGTCCAATCCCTACGAGCAGTACTTC. Translating it yields CAWARSNPYEQYF. The V call is TRBV30, the J call TRBJ2-7; the D is unclear. V was clipped by 5 bases and J by 2 bases, with 13 bases between them. Germline V gene data show CDR1 as GTSNPN and CDR2 as SVGIG (reference sequence). CDR3 length equals 13 residues.